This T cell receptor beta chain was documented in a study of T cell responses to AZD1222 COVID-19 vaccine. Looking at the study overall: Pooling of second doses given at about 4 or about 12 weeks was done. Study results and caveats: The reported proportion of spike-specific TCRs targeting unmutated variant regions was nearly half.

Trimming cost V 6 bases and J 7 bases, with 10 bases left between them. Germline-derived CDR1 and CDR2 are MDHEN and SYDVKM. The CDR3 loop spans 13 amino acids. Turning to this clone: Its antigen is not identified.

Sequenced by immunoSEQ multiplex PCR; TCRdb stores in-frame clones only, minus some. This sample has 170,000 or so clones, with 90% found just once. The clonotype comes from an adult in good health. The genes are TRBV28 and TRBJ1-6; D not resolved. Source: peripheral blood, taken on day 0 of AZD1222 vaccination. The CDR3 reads CASSSRPNSPLHF. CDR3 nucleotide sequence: TGTGCCAGCAGCTCCCGACCAAATTCACCCCTCCACTTT.